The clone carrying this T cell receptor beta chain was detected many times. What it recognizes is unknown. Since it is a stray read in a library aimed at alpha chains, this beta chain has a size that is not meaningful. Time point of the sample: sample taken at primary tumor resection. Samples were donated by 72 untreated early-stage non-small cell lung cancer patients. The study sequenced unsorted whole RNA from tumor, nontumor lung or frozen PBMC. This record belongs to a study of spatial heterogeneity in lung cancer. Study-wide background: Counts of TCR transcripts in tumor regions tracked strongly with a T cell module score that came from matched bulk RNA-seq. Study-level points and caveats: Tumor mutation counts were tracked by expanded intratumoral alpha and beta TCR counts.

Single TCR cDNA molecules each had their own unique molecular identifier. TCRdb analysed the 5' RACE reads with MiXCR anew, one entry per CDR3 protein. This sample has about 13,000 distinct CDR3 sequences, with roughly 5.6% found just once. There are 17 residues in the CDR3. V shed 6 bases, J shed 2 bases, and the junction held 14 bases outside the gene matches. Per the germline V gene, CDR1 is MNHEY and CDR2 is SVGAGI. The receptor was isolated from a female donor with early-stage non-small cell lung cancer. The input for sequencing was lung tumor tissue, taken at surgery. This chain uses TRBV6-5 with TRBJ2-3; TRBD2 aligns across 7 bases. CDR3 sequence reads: CASSPGWGRGSTDTQYF. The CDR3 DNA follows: TGTGCCAGCAGCCCCGGATGGGGGAGGGGTTCCACAGATACGCAGTATTTT.